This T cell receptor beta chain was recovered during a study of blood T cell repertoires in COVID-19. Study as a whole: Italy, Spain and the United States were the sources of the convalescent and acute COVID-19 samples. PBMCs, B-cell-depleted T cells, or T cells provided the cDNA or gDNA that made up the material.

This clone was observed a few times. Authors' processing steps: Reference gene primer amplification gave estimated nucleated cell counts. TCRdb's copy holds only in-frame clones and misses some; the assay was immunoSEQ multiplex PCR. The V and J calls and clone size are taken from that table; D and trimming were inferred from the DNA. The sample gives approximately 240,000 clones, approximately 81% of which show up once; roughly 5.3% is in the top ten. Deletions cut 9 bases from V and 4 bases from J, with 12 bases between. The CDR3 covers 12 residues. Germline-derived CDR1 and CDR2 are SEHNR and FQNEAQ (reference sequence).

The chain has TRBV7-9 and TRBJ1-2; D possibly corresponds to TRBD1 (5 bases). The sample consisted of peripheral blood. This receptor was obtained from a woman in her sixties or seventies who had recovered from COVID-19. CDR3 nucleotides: TGTGCCAGTGGCGGGGCAGCCTATGGCTACACCTTC. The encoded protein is CASGGAAYGYTF.